A selection of T cell receptor beta chains follows, all from one sample in a study of cytomegalovirus exposure and HLA in healthy donors. TCRdb's table, derived via immunoSEQ multiplex PCR, lists solely in-frame clones and lacks some. The table includes over 150,000 clones, just under 75% detected once. Material: PBMCs. The receptors come from a woman aged 30 to 39 in good health and CMV-seropositive. The CDR3 runs from the conserved cysteine through the conserved F or W. The D gene is left open where the match is weak.

v_gene: TRBV2
len: 15
j_gene: TRBJ1-5
d_gene: NA
CDR3aa: CASRYQGRGNQPQHF

v_gene: TRBV28
len: 16
j_gene: TRBJ2-1
d_gene: TRBD2
CDR3aa: CASSRYRTSGTGEQFF

v_gene: TRBV1
len: 17
j_gene: TRBJ2-7
d_gene: NA
CDR3aa: CTSSQVPSETGGYEQYF

v_gene: TRBV5-4
len: 17
j_gene: TRBJ2-7
d_gene: NA
CDR3aa: CASSSPKGLQSSYEQYF

v_gene: TRBV5-1
len: 17
j_gene: TRBJ2-3
d_gene: NA
CDR3aa: CASSVIQGGEVTDTQYF

v_gene: TRBV7-2
len: 14
j_gene: TRBJ2-7
d_gene: TRBD1
CDR3aa: CASTGDRRKGEQYF

v_gene: TRBV7-2
len: 18
j_gene: TRBJ2-3
d_gene: TRBD2
CDR3aa: CASSLERLAGGGVDTQYF

v_gene: TRBV11-2
len: 15
j_gene: NA
d_gene: NA
CDR3aa: CASSFGGGGAYEQYF

v_gene: TRBV4-1
len: 14
j_gene: TRBJ1-2
d_gene: NA
CDR3aa: CASSQLQVDYGYTF

v_gene: TRBV7-8
len: 17
j_gene: TRBJ2-3
d_gene: TRBD2
CDR3aa: CASSARLAGEVTDTQYF

v_gene: TRBV9
len: 15
j_gene: TRBJ2-3
d_gene: NA
CDR3aa: CASSVDGTFTDTQYF

v_gene: TRBV7-9
len: 15
j_gene: TRBJ2-7
d_gene: TRBD2
CDR3aa: CASSGTSGSVEEQYF

v_gene: TRBV7-7
len: 16
j_gene: TRBJ2-2
d_gene: TRBD2
CDR3aa: CASTPLAGEDTGELFF

v_gene: TRBV7-9
len: 14
j_gene: TRBJ2-3
d_gene: NA
CDR3aa: CASSPSGATDTQYF

v_gene: TRBV5-4
len: 13
j_gene: TRBJ2-5
d_gene: NA
CDR3aa: CASSFPREETQYF

v_gene: TRBV27
len: 16
j_gene: TRBJ1-6
d_gene: TRBD1
CDR3aa: CASTPDTGQDNSPLHF

v_gene: TRBV28
len: 15
j_gene: TRBJ1-2
d_gene: NA
CDR3aa: CASSLSRDADYGYTF

v_gene: TRBV28
len: 16
j_gene: TRBJ1-1
d_gene: NA
CDR3aa: CASSLGGWTGGTEAFF

v_gene: TRBV28
len: 14
j_gene: TRBJ2-1
d_gene: NA
CDR3aa: CASTHLDIYNEQFF

v_gene: TRBV2
len: 15
j_gene: TRBJ2-7
d_gene: NA
CDR3aa: CAGYRGAGHVYEQYF

v_gene: TRBV28
len: 12
j_gene: TRBJ2-7
d_gene: NA
CDR3aa: CASSFRGAGQYF

v_gene: TRBV6-5
len: 16
j_gene: TRBJ2-3
d_gene: NA
CDR3aa: CASSYYRLASTDTQYF

v_gene: TRBV4-2
len: 13
j_gene: TRBJ2-7
d_gene: NA
CDR3aa: CASSPPETGEQYF

v_gene: TRBV6-4
len: 14
j_gene: TRBJ2-7
d_gene: NA
CDR3aa: CASSEDSTAYEQYF

v_gene: TRBV19
len: 15
j_gene: TRBJ2-7
d_gene: TRBD2
CDR3aa: CASSSRTSLNHEQYF

v_gene: TRBV6-1
len: 15
j_gene: TRBJ1-6
d_gene: NA
CDR3aa: CASTYGVAYNSPLHF

v_gene: TRBV28
len: 14
j_gene: TRBJ1-3
d_gene: NA
CDR3aa: CASSPGNSGNTIYF

v_gene: TRBV28
len: 15
j_gene: TRBJ2-5
d_gene: TRBD1
CDR3aa: CASSLRRQGGVTQYF

v_gene: TRBV6-6
len: 15
j_gene: TRBJ2-2
d_gene: TRBD1
CDR3aa: CASSGGQGASGELFF

v_gene: TRBV19
len: 15
j_gene: TRBJ1-1
d_gene: NA
CDR3aa: CASSPLGRSGTEAFF

v_gene: TRBV11-2
len: 19
j_gene: TRBJ2-7
d_gene: TRBD1
CDR3aa: CASSFNIVWFRDRAYEQYF

v_gene: TRBV6-5
len: 15
j_gene: TRBJ1-4
d_gene: NA
CDR3aa: CASSYRVDGYEKLFF

v_gene: TRBV27
len: 13
j_gene: TRBJ2-7
d_gene: TRBD1
CDR3aa: CASTLQGANEQYF

v_gene: TRBV15
len: 16
j_gene: TRBJ1-1
d_gene: NA
CDR3aa: CATSRDKAGATTEAFF

v_gene: TRBV7-2
len: 11
j_gene: TRBJ2-2
d_gene: NA
CDR3aa: CASTPNGELFF

v_gene: TRBV5-4
len: 16
j_gene: TRBJ2-6
d_gene: NA
CDR3aa: CASSPTQHSGANVLTF

v_gene: TRBV2
len: 14
j_gene: TRBJ2-7
d_gene: TRBD1
CDR3aa: CASSERTGGDEQYF

v_gene: TRBV7-9
len: 14
j_gene: TRBJ1-3
d_gene: NA
CDR3aa: CASSMTVSGNTIYF

v_gene: TRBV6-1
len: 16
j_gene: TRBJ2-1
d_gene: TRBD1
CDR3aa: CASSAGTGALVSEQFF

v_gene: TRBV6-5
len: 11
j_gene: TRBJ2-7
d_gene: TRBD1
CDR3aa: CASRQGMGQYF

v_gene: TRBV21-1
len: 15
j_gene: TRBJ1-5
d_gene: NA
CDR3aa: CASSNLQGNSQPQHF

v_gene: TRBV5-4
len: 14
j_gene: TRBJ2-7
d_gene: NA
CDR3aa: CASSGGLTIGEQYF

v_gene: TRBV6-1
len: 15
j_gene: TRBJ2-5
d_gene: NA
CDR3aa: CASSRRGGLGETQYF